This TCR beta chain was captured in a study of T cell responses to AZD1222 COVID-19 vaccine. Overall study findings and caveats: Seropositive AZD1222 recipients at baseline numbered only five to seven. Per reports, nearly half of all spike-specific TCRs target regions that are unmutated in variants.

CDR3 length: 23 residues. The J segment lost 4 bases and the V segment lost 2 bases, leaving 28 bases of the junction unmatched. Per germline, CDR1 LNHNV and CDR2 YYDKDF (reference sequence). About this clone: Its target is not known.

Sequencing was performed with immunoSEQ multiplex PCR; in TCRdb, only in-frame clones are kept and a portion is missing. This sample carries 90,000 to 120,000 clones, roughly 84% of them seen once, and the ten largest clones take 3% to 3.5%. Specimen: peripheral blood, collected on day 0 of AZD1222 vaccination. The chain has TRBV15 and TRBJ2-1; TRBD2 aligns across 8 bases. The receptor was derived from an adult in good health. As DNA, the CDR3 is TGTGCCACCAGCAGACCACAACACCGCGACTGGTTGAAGACTAGCGTTTTTTACAATGAGCAGTTCTTC. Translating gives CATSRPQHRDWLKTSVFYNEQFF.